This T cell receptor (beta chain) was observed in a study of cytomegalovirus exposure and HLA in healthy donors. Notes on the study in general: Reportedly, HLA-A and HLA-B alleles of most subjects were accurately predicted from TCR beta. Cytomegalovirus association was listed for about 160 TCR beta chains.

Donors were nominally healthy when sampled, though unrecorded immune exposures were likely. Worth noting for this clone: What it binds is unknown.

Germline V gene lookup returns CDR1 LNHNV and CDR2 YYDKDF (reference sequence). V gave up 4 bases and J gave up 2 bases, with 11 bases separating them. This CDR3 spans 15 amino acids. Use of 60 Vbeta and 13 Jbeta primers characterized the PCR. The protocol was immunoSEQ multiplex PCR, while the TCRdb copy is restricted to in-frame clones and leaves out a portion. The data show more than 80,000 clones, around 70% seen once. The TCR comes from a boy younger than 18 in good health and CMV-seronegative. Sequencing was carried out using PBMCs. The chain has TRBV15 and TRBJ1-4, with D perhaps TRBD1 (6 bases). The CDR3 protein is CATSTAGATNEKLFF. The CDR3 region has the DNA TGTGCCACCAGCACGGCAGGGGCCACTAATGAAAAACTGTTTTTT.